This T cell receptor (beta chain) was captured in a study of T cells in Graves' hyperthyroidism and ophthalmopathy. As for the study in general: Peripheral blood was secured at the point of initial diagnosis, before any treatment. Study-wide results and caveats: Within blood appeared most thyroid clonotypes that had expanded above 0.001. The model made its ophthalmopathy prediction, and onset followed a median 6.5 months later.

The PBMCs were sourced from fresh peripheral blood (around 10 ml). Trimming removed 6 bases from V and 0 bases from J, with 12 bases in between. CDR3 size: 13 residues. Germline V CDR1 and CDR2: DFQATT, SNEGSKA (reference sequence). With respect to this clonotype: Its matching antigen is unknown.

Amplified regions were TCR beta CDR3 sequences from RNA transcripts. The HTBI primer set drove a first-round RT-PCR of the TCR CDR3. TCRdb reprocessed the multiplex PCR reads with MiXCR, giving one entry per CDR3 protein. The sample gives roughly 520,000 distinct CDR3 sequences, roughly 25% of which show up once; 11% is in the top ten. Sequences were obtained from blood. The receptor's source is a woman between 25 and 40 years old with Graves' ophthalmopathy. This chain connects TRBV20-1 to TRBJ2-7, with D maybe TRBD1 (6 bases). CDR3 sequence reads: CSAVKGDSYEQYF. In nucleotides, the CDR3 is TGCAGTGCCGTAAAGGGGGACTCCTACGAGCAGTACTTC.